This TCR beta chain was obtained from a study of cytomegalovirus exposure and HLA in healthy donors. Study-wide findings and caveats: Fewer N-insertions than the approximately 700-donor mean were reportedly shown by an Asian-associated ancestry cluster in a later analysis.

Use of 60 Vbeta and 13 Jbeta primers characterized the PCR. Sequenced by immunoSEQ multiplex PCR; TCRdb stores in-frame clones only, minus some. Of 80,000 to 100,000 clones listed, over 75% are singletons. Comment on this clone: The antigen is undetermined.

The sequenced sample consisted of PBMCs. The receptor was isolated from a female donor in good health and CMV-seropositive.

The CDR3 nucleotides are TGTGCCAGCAGTTACGGGACAGGGGACTACGAGCAGTACTTC. The encoded protein is CASSYGTGDYEQYF. The rearrangement uses TRBV6-5 and TRBJ2-7, with 10 bases lining up with TRBD1. Trimming removed 2 bases from V and 3 bases from J; junction bases left unmatched: 1. The CDR3 covers 14 residues. Germline V gives CDR1 MNHEY, CDR2 SVGAGI.